A selection of T cell receptor beta chains follows, all from one sample in a study of vaccination effects on CD4 cells after COVID-19. Sequencing was performed with immunoSEQ multiplex PCR; in TCRdb, only in-frame clones are kept and a portion is missing. Here the sample spans 50,000 to 80,000 clones, roughly 80% being singletons. These receptors' antigens are unknown. The sequencing here drew on CD4+ T cells from PBMCs cultured without peptide, taken after COVID-19 vaccination. The receptors stem from a human donor who received a COVID-19 vaccine. The CDR3 runs from the conserved cysteine through the conserved F or W. D genes are given only for firm matches. Where a row states a size, it is once, few, many or the class of an expanded clone; other rows omit it.

j_gene | abundance | v_gene | d_gene | CDR3aa | CDR3nt
TRBJ1-2 | NA | TRBV19 | NA | CASSIAWGNYGYTF | TGTGCCAGTAGTATTGCGTGGGGAAACTATGGCTACACCTTC
TRBJ1-4 | once | TRBV2 | NA | CASRRGGANEKLFF | TGTGCCAGCAGGAGGGGGGGGGCTAATGAAAAACTGTTTTTT
TRBJ2-3 | NA | TRBV5-4 | TRBD1 | CASSLDRGDTQYF | TGTGCCAGCAGCTTGGACAGGGGCGATACGCAGTATTTT
TRBJ2-1 | NA | TRBV3-1/TRBV3-2 | NA | CASSHDAEPSSYNEQFF | TGTGCCAGCAGCCATGACGCGGAGCCGAGCTCCTACAATGAGCAGTTCTTC
TRBJ1-2 | NA | TRBV6-5 | TRBD1 | CASSSRDRRAF | TGTGCCAGCAGTTCGAGGGACAGGCGGGCCTTC
TRBJ1-2 | NA | TRBV19 | NA | CASRPGGRVGGYTF | TGTGCCAGTAGACCCGGTGGCAGGGTGGGTGGCTACACCTTC
TRBJ2-1 | NA | TRBV6-5 | NA | CASSYSYQTYNEQFF | TGTGCCAGCAGTTACTCTTACCAGACCTACAATGAGCAGTTCTTC
TRBJ2-5 | few | TRBV10-1 | TRBD1 | CARRFGQGQETQYF | TGCGCCAGGAGATTTGGACAGGGCCAAGAGACCCAGTACTTC
TRBJ2-5 | NA | TRBV14 | TRBD2 | CASSQEFGTSRGKETQYF | TGTGCCAGCAGCCAAGAGTTCGGGACTAGCCGCGGGAAAGAGACCCAGTACTTC
TRBJ1-1 | few | TRBV5-1 | NA | CASSLGQTNTEAFF | TGCGCCAGCAGCTTGGGACAGACGAACACTGAAGCTTTCTTT
TRBJ1-1 | NA | TRBV5-4 | TRBD1 | CASSGRTGEAFF | TGTGCCAGCAGCGGCCGGACAGGAGAAGCTTTCTTT
TRBJ2-3 | NA | TRBV3-1/TRBV3-2 | NA | CASSPTNRQVDTQYF | TGTGCCAGCAGCCCGACTAACCGTCAGGTAGATACGCAGTATTTT
TRBJ1-6 | NA | TRBV30 | NA | CAWSVGNRDNSPLHF | TGTGCCTGGAGTGTCGGGAACAGGGATAATTCACCCCTCCACTTT
TRBJ2-2 | NA | TRBV7-2 | NA | CASSNGGPLGGELFF | TGTGCCAGCAGCAACGGGGGGCCCCTAGGGGGGGAGCTGTTTTTT
TRBJ2-6 | once | TRBV6-1 | TRBD1 | CASSDKGANSGANVLTF | TGTGCCAGCAGTGATAAGGGGGCCAACTCTGGGGCCAACGTCCTGACTTTC
TRBJ1-1 | NA | TRBV18 | NA | CASSPGGTRRTEAFF | TGTGCCAGCTCACCAGGAGGGACGCGCAGGACTGAAGCTTTCTTT
TRBJ1-4 | once | TRBV4-2 | TRBD1 | CASSQQTGTVYNEKLFF | TGTGCCAGCAGCCAACAAACCGGGACAGTCTATAATGAAAAACTGTTTTTT
TRBJ2-5 | NA | TRBV6-5 | NA | CASRWGAETQYF | TGTGCCAGCAGGTGGGGGGCAGAGACCCAGTACTTC
TRBJ2-1 | NA | TRBV23-1 | NA | CASSQSGNEQFF | TGCGCCAGCAGTCAATCGGGGAATGAGCAGTTCTTC
TRBJ1-1 | NA | TRBV5-1 | TRBD1 | CASSWGQGNTEAFF | TGCGCCAGCAGCTGGGGACAGGGGAACACTGAAGCTTTCTTT
TRBJ2-3 | NA | TRBV7-2 | TRBD1 | CASSLRTGTTDTQYF | TGTGCCAGCAGCTTAAGGACAGGGACCACAGATACGCAGTATTTT
TRBJ2-5 | NA | TRBV24-1 | TRBD1 | CATSDYRTGQETQYF | TGTGCCACCAGTGATTACCGGACAGGGCAAGAGACCCAGTACTTC
TRBJ2-1 | NA | TRBV5-1 | TRBD2 | CASSLDGGSNNEQFF | TGCGCCAGCAGCTTGGACGGGGGGTCTAACAATGAGCAGTTCTTC
TRBJ2-5 | NA | TRBV27 | TRBD2 | CASRMTSGRPQYF | TGTGCCAGCAGGATGACTAGCGGGAGGCCTCAGTACTTC
TRBJ2-3 | NA | TRBV7-3 | NA | CASSLRLTHTDTQYF | TGTGCCAGCAGCTTAAGGCTAACGCACACAGATACGCAGTATTTT
TRBJ1-1 | NA | TRBV7-2 | TRBD1 | CASSSEQGARVGAFF | TGTGCCAGCAGCTCAGAACAGGGGGCCCGAGTGGGAGCTTTCTTT
TRBJ1-1 | NA | TRBV5-1 | TRBD1 | CASSFRQGNFKMVNTEAFF | TGCGCCAGCAGCTTTAGACAGGGAAATTTCAAAATGGTGAACACTGAAGCTTTCTTT
TRBJ1-1 | NA | TRBV4-1 | NA | CASSQEARNTEAFF | TGCGCCAGCAGCCAGGAGGCGAGGAACACTGAAGCTTTCTTT
TRBJ1-2 | NA | TRBV19 | TRBD1 | CASSLTGGYNYGYTF | TGTGCCAGTAGTTTAACAGGGGGCTATAACTATGGCTACACCTTC
TRBJ2-1 | NA | TRBV6-5 | NA | CASSYGGHSYNEQFF | TGTGCCAGCAGTTACGGGGGACACTCCTACAATGAGCAGTTCTTC
TRBJ1-5 | NA | TRBV19 | NA | CASSIIENQPQHF | TGTGCCAGTAGTATCATAGAGAATCAGCCCCAGCATTTT
TRBJ2-1 | NA | TRBV10-2 | TRBD1 | CASKKGQGLLNEQFF | TGCGCCAGCAAGAAGGGACAGGGCTTATTAAATGAGCAGTTCTTC
TRBJ2-3 | NA | TRBV18 | NA | CASSPQGFGTDTQYF | TGTGCCAGCTCACCACAGGGGTTTGGCACAGATACGCAGTATTTT
TRBJ1-6 | NA | TRBV12-5 | TRBD1 | CASGLAGQGAYSPLHF | TGTGCTAGTGGTTTGGCGGGACAGGGGGCTTATTCACCCCTCCACTTT
TRBJ1-2 | NA | TRBV12-5 | NA | CASGLFGNGYTF | TGTGCTAGTGGTTTATTTGGTAATGGCTACACCTTC
TRBJ2-1 | NA | TRBV7-9 | TRBD2 | CASSNSGGYEQFF | TGTGCCAGCAGCAATAGCGGGGGGTATGAGCAGTTCTTC
TRBJ2-1 | once | TRBV6-5 | NA | CASTGTLPREQFF | TGTGCCAGCACCGGGACTCTTCCCCGGGAGCAGTTCTTC
TRBJ1-1 | NA | TRBV19 | NA | CASSQTETEAFF | TGTGCCAGTAGCCAGACTGAGACTGAAGCTTTCTTT
TRBJ2-3 | NA | TRBV10-2 | NA | CASETGNADTQYF | TGCGCCAGCGAGACTGGCAACGCAGATACGCAGTATTTT
TRBJ1-1 | once | TRBV19 | TRBD1 | CASSTGTGSNTEAFF | TGTGCCAGTAGTACCGGGACAGGGTCGAACACTGAAGCTTTCTTT
TRBJ2-1 | NA | TRBV28 | NA | CASSSNHWRAQFF | TGTGCCAGCAGCTCAAACCACTGGAGAGCGCAGTTCTTC
TRBJ1-3 | once | TRBV18 | TRBD1 | CASSPSTGTGNTIYF | TGTGCCAGCTCACCATCGACAGGGACCGGAAACACCATATATTTT
TRBJ2-5 | NA | TRBV30 | NA | CAWTGTREQETQYF | TGTGCCTGGACCGGCACCAGGGAGCAAGAGACCCAGTACTTC
TRBJ1-2 | NA | TRBV27 | TRBD1 | CASSLWGRGGYTF | TGTGCCAGCAGTTTATGGGGCAGGGGGGGCTACACCTTC
TRBJ2-3 | NA | TRBV7-9 | TRBD1 | CASSFTRQGADTQYF | TGTGCCAGCAGCTTTACTCGACAGGGCGCAGATACGCAGTATTTT
TRBJ2-3 | NA | TRBV7-3 | NA | CASSLQGNTDTQYF | TGTGCCAGCAGCTTACAGGGGAACACAGATACGCAGTATTTT
TRBJ2-6 | few | TRBV12-3/TRBV12-4 | NA | CASSFAGANVLTF | TGTGCCAGCAGTTTCGCAGGGGCCAACGTCCTGACTTTC
TRBJ1-1 | NA | TRBV6-5 | NA | CASRREGGSEAFF | TGTGCCAGCAGGAGAGAAGGAGGGTCTGAAGCTTTCTTT